A selection of T cell receptor beta chains follows, all from one sample in a study of OX40 agonist ivuxolimab in advanced cancers. The repertoire was sequenced with immunoSEQ multiplex PCR; TCRdb's copy has only in-frame clones and lacks some. The table shows tens of thousands of clones, with 75% to 90% occurring only once. The input for sequencing was CD4+ or CD8+ T cells sorted from blood, taken in a trial of the OX40 agonist ivuxolimab. The receptors derive from an adult with an advanced solid tumor such as melanoma, head and neck, liver or kidney cancer. Both conserved end residues are part of each CDR3. A D gene is named only where the DNA matches it firmly. Where a row states a size, it is once, few, many or the class of an expanded clone; other rows omit it.

DNA,CDR3,size,J,V,D
TGCGCCAGCAGCTTAGCCGGGACAGGTTTTTTGAACACTGAAGCTTTCTTT,CASSLAGTGFLNTEAFF,.,TRBJ1-1,TRBV5-1,TRBD1
TGCGCCAGCAGCCATACGACAGGATTGGAGACCCAGTACTTC,CASSHTTGLETQYF,.,TRBJ2-5,TRBV5-1,.
TGTGCCCGAGGGGACAGCAACTACGAGCAGTACTTC,CARGDSNYEQYF,few,TRBJ2-7,TRBV30,TRBD1
TGTGCCAGCAGTACCGGGACTAGATGGGAGACCCAGTACTTC,CASSTGTRWETQYF,few,TRBJ2-5,TRBV27,TRBD2
TGTGCCATCAGTGACGGACAGGGTGGCAAACTGTTTTTT,CAISDGQGGKLFF,.,TRBJ1-4,TRBV10-3,TRBD1
TGCAGCGTTGGTGGGACAGGGGAGGGCTACGAGCAGTACTTC,CSVGGTGEGYEQYF,.,TRBJ2-7,TRBV29-1,TRBD1
TGCGCCAGCAGTGGAACGAACTATGGCTACACCTTC,CASSGTNYGYTF,.,TRBJ1-2,TRBV5-1,.
TGTGCCAGTAGGACAGGGTCAAACACTGAAGCTTTCTTT,CASRTGSNTEAFF,.,TRBJ1-1,TRBV19,TRBD1
TGCGCCAGCAGTCGGGGACTAGCGGGACACACCGGGGAGCTGTTTTTT,CASSRGLAGHTGELFF,.,TRBJ2-2,TRBV5-1,TRBD2
TGTGCCAGCAGCTTGAGGGGGGAAGAGACCCAGTACTTC,CASSLRGEETQYF,.,TRBJ2-5,TRBV5-4,.
TGTGCCAGCAGCTTAGAAACGCGGTTTGAGACCCAGTACTTC,CASSLETRFETQYF,.,TRBJ2-5,TRBV11-2,.
TGTGCCAGTAGATTCGAAAATGGCTACACCTTC,CASRFENGYTF,once,TRBJ1-2,TRBV19,.
TGCGCCAGCAGCCAAGACACCCGGACAGGGACCTTCTATGGCTACACCTTC,CASSQDTRTGTFYGYTF,.,TRBJ1-2,TRBV4-1,TRBD1
TGTGCCAGCAGCTCCCGGGACAGGGGGGCGGGAGAGACCCAGTACTTC,CASSSRDRGAGETQYF,.,TRBJ2-5,TRBV14,TRBD1